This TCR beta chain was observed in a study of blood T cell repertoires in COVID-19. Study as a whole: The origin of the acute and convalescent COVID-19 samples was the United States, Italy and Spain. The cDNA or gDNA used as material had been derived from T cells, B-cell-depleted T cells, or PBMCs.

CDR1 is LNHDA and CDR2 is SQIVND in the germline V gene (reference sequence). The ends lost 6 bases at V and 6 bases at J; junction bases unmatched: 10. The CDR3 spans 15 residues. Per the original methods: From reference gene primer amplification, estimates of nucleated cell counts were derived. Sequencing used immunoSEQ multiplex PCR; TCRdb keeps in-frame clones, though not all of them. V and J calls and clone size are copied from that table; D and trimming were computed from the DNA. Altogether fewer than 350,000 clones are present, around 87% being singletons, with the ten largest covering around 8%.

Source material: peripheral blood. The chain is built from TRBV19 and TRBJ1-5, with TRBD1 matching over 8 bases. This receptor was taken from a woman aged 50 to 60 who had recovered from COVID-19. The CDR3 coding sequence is TGTGCCAGTAGGCTCTCCCCAGGGGGCAGTCAGCCCCAGCATTTT. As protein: CASRLSPGGSQPQHF.